This T cell receptor (beta chain) was recorded in a study of neurological immune-mediated disorders. The CDR3 is 13 residues long. Trimming removed 0 bases from V and 6 bases from J, with 10 bases in between. Looked up from germline, CDR1 is SGHRS and CDR2 is YFSETQ. This clonotype was found many times. The making of cDNA relied on 5'RACE with 10-nucleotide random UMIs. Using its own MiXCR run on the 5' RACE reads, TCRdb lists one record per CDR3 protein. The table includes around 79,000 distinct CDR3 sequences, around 14% detected once. The clonotype originates from a woman aged 50 to 60 in good health. What was sequenced was PBMCs. V gene TRBV5-1 combines with J gene TRBJ2-7, with a tentative D call TRBD1 (5 bases). Here the CDR3 reads CASSLEAGIEQYF. The CDR3 DNA reads TGCGCCAGCAGCTTGGAGGCAGGGATCGAGCAGTACTTC.